These 17 T cell receptor beta chains share one sample of origin, sequenced in a study of T cells after yellow fever vaccination. TCRdb processed the 5' RACE reads anew with MiXCR; each CDR3 protein has one entry. Found here are some 600,000 distinct CDR3 sequences, 9% to 15% of them singletons; the top ten hold more than 13%. The specimen comprised PBMCs, sampled on the day of the yellow fever booster vaccination. These receptors were obtained from a man aged 30 to 39 who received the YFV17D yellow fever vaccine.

The chain joins TRBV6-5 to TRBJ2-6; no clear D. The CDR3 contains 17 residues. Per germline, CDR1 MNHEY and CDR2 SVGAGI. Trimming removed 2 bases at V and 0 bases at J, with 11 bases between. The CDR3 sequence is CASSYRITGSGANVLTF. CDR3 in DNA: TGTGCCAGCAGTTACCGTATCACGGGCTCTGGGGCCAACGTCCTGACTTTC.

The rearrangement links TRBV18 to TRBJ2-5, with no clear D. Germline CDR1 reads KGHSH; CDR2 reads LQKENI. V lost 1 base to trimming and J lost 7 bases, with 13 bases between them. The CDR3 has 14 residues. The CDR3 region has the DNA TGTGCCAGCTCACCACGTTCTGTCCTTGGGACCCAGTACTTC. This gives the protein CASSPRSVLGTQYF.

There are a few counts of this clonotype. The V call is TRBV28, the J call TRBJ2-4, with D possibly being TRBD2 (6 bases). V was shortened by 4 bases and J by 3 bases, with 10 bases between the two germline ends. The CDR3 spans 14 residues. Germline V gene sequence: CDR1 MDHEN, CDR2 SYDVKM. The CDR3 loop is CASSSGRVKNIQYF. The CDR3 DNA is TGTGCCAGCAGTTCCGGGAGAGTCAAAAACATTCAGTACTTC.

The chain couples TRBV7-2 to TRBJ2-7; D is uncertain. Germline CDR1 and CDR2: SGHTA and FQGNSA. CDR3 length equals 13 residues. V lost 1 base and J lost 6, with 10 bases in between. The CDR3 protein is CASSLGVVGEQYF. Written as DNA, the CDR3 is TGTGCCAGCAGCTTAGGGGTAGTGGGCGAGCAGTACTTC.

This clonotype was seen more than once but under ten times. The V gene is TRBV5-6, the J gene TRBJ2-7; D is undetermined. V was cut by 4 bases and J by 9 bases, with 17 bases left in between. The germline V gene encodes CDR1 SGHDT and CDR2 YYEEEE. This CDR3 spans 13 amino acids. The CDR3 region is CASSPSGMGAQYF. The CDR3 DNA reads TGTGCCAGCAGCCCCAGTGGGATGGGTGCGCAGTACTTC.

This chain joins TRBV20-1 and TRBJ2-3; D remains unclear. CDR1 is DFQATT and CDR2 is SNEGSKA in the germline V gene (reference sequence). With 6 bases removed from V and 4 bases from J, the gap between germline ends came to 20 bases. The CDR3 is 15 amino acids. DNA of the CDR3: TGCAGTGCCACCGGTAGCTTAAATTCGGCAGATACGCAGTATTTT. It specifies CSATGSLNSADTQYF.

This sequence joins TRBV20-1 and TRBJ2-7; D is unresolved. With 3 bases removed from V and 3 bases from J, the gap between germline ends came to 9 bases. Germline V lookup: CDR1 DFQATT, CDR2 SNEGSKA (reference sequence). The CDR3 sequence is 12 residues long. The CDR3 region has the DNA TGCAGTGCTAGGCCACGGCACTACGAGCAGTACTTC. This codes for CSARPRHYEQYF.

A few counts support this clonotype. This rearrangement joins TRBV5-4 to TRBJ2-1; D not resolved. Trimming cost V 10 bases and J 0 bases, with 14 bases left between them. This CDR3 region has 14 residues. Germline V gene sequence: CDR1 SGHNT, CDR2 YYREEE (reference sequence). CDR3 in DNA: TGTGCCTCCCAGCCGCACGACTCCTACAATGAGCAGTTCTTC. Its translation: CASQPHDSYNEQFF.

This clonotype has only a few counts. The rearrangement links TRBV2 to TRBJ2-6, with D maybe TRBD2 (6 bases). The V end was cut by 4 bases, the J end by 2 bases, with 9 bases between. This CDR3 spans 15 amino acids. Per the germline V gene, CDR1 is SNHLY and CDR2 is FYNNEI. CDR3 region: CASSVGGAGANVLTF. The CDR3 bases are TGTGCCAGCAGTGTGGGCGGGGCTGGGGCCAACGTCCTGACTTTC.

V gene TRBV25-1 combines with J gene TRBJ2-2; D gene unclear. This CDR3 comprises 16 residues. The V gene lost 1 base and the J gene lost 3 bases, with 12 bases spanning the gap. Germline CDR1 MGHDK, CDR2 SYGVNS. Written as DNA, the CDR3 is TGTGCCAGCAGTGAATTCGCAGGCTACGACACCGGGGAGCTGTTTTTT. Its protein is CASSEFAGYDTGELFF.

The CDR3 reads CASSIKWGVYYTGELFF. The DNA of the CDR3 is TGTGCCAGCAGCATAAAGTGGGGGGTCTACTACACCGGGGAGCTGTTTTTT. V gene TRBV21-1 combines with J gene TRBJ2-2; the table's D call, TRBD1, was not checked against the DNA. TRBV21-1 is flagged as a pseudogene. This CDR3 contains 17 residues.

The V gene is TRBV11-2, the J gene TRBJ2-7; D possibly corresponds to TRBD1 (6 bases). Trimming cost V 1 base and J 2 bases, with 12 bases left between them. Germline V lookup: CDR1 SGHAT, CDR2 FQNNGV. The CDR3 spans 15 residues. The CDR3 nucleotides are TGTGCCAGCAGCTTAGGGGATACAGGGACCTACGAGCAGTACTTC. It yields the protein CASSLGDTGTYEQYF.

This sequence joins TRBV20-1 and TRBJ2-3; 7 bases line up with TRBD1. CDR1 is DFQATT, CDR2 SNEGSKA, per germline (reference sequence). The CDR3 sequence is 16 residues long. The V and J ends lost 2 bases and 6 bases, in that order; junction bases with no gene match: 14. The CDR3 coding sequence is TGCAGTGCTAGACCTATACAGGGGAACCCGGGGGATACGCAGTATTTT. It yields the protein CSARPIQGNPGDTQYF.

The chain uses TRBV7-9 and TRBJ2-1, with 8 nucleotides matching TRBD2. The CDR3 contains 15 residues. The germline V gene encodes CDR1 SEHNR and CDR2 FQNEAQ (reference sequence). V was clipped by 3 bases and J by 12 bases; unmatched bases: 13. The chain's CDR3 is CASSLASGGHYVQFF. In DNA, the CDR3 is TGTGCCAGCAGCTTGGCCAGCGGGGGCCATTACGTGCAGTTCTTC.

The chain carries TRBV7-9 and TRBJ2-3; D might be TRBD1 (5 bases). The CDR3 has 14 amino acids. Germline lookup yields CDR1 SEHNR and CDR2 FQNEAQ (reference sequence). V was cut by 3 bases and J by 0 bases, with 7 bases left in between. The CDR3, as DNA: TGTGCCAGCAGCTTCCCAGGGAGCACAGATACGCAGTATTTT. Its translation: CASSFPGSTDTQYF.

This clonotype was seen ten or more times. The chain carries TRBV7-2 and TRBJ2-5; 8 bases align to TRBD1. V trimming: 5 bases; J trimming: 7 bases; junction bases outside the gene matches: 9. The CDR3 contains 14 residues. Germline-derived CDR1 and CDR2 are SGHTA and FQGNSA. In DNA, the CDR3 is TGTGCCAGCAGCCCGGACAGGGTGGTTTGGACCCAGTACTTC. This translates into CASSPDRVVWTQYF.

In its sample, this clonotype was seen many times. The CDR3 bases are TGTGCCAGCAGGGGCCAAGAGACCCAGTACTTC. Its protein is CASRGQETQYF. The gene calls are TRBV12-3 or TRBV12-4 and TRBJ2-5; D gene uncertain. V shed 6 bases and J shed 1 base, with 3 bases lying between them. This CDR3 spans 11 amino acids.